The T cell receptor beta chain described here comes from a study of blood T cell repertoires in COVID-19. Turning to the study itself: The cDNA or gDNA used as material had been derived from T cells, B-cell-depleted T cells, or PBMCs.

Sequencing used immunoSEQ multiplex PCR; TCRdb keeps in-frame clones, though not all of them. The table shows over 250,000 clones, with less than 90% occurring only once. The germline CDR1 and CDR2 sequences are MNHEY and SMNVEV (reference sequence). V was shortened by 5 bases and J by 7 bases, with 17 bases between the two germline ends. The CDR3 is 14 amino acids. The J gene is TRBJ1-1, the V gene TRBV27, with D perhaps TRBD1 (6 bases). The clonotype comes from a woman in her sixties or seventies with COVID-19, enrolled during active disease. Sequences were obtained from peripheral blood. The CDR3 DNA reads TGTGCCAGCAGTCCGGGAGGGGGAGGATTTGAAGCTTTCTTT. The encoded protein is CASSPGGGGFEAFF.